Following are 9 T cell receptor beta chains from one sample sequenced in a study of Ad26.COV2.S vaccination and SARS-CoV-2 variants. Indicated treatment: over 15 received Ad26.COV2.S at low or high dose, single or two shots; 5 received placebo; per-sample allocation not given. Sampling was performed 63 days after the first vaccine or placebo injection. Here immunoSEQ multiplex PCR was the method, and the copy in TCRdb shows in-frame clones only, minus some. The table records 400,000 or so clones, 70% to 90% of them present only once. Sequences were derived from peripheral blood, sampled in a trial of Ad26.COV2.S vaccine versus placebo. The receptors originated from a person aged 18-60 years who received the Ad26.COV2.S COVID-19 vaccine or a placebo.

This clone was found once. The rearrangement uses TRBV2 and TRBJ1-2, with D tentatively TRBD1 (5 bases). The V and J ends lost 9 bases and 1 base respectively, with 6 bases between them. Germline loops: CDR1 SNHLY, CDR2 FYNNEI. CDR3 length: 11 amino acids. The CDR3 nucleotides are TGTGCCAGGACAGATAACTATGGCTACACCTTC. Its protein product is CARTDNYGYTF.

The V and J genes are TRBV5-4 and TRBJ1-2, with D possibly matching TRBD1 (5 bases). The CDR3 runs to 12 residues. Trimming took off 9 bases at V and 1 base at J, with 10 bases between the two ends. Germline V gene lookup returns CDR1 SGHNT and CDR2 YYREEE (reference sequence). The CDR3 coding sequence is TGTGCCACCGGGACTGGTAACTATGGCTACACCTTC. This gives the protein CATGTGNYGYTF.

The V gene is TRBV2, the J gene TRBJ1-5; 8 positions agree with TRBD1. V shed 4 bases, J shed 7 bases, and the junction held 0 bases outside the gene matches. The CDR3 length is 12 residues. CDR1 and CDR2 (germline): SNHLY, FYNNEI. This CDR3 is CASSGQGQPQHF. The CDR3 nucleotides read TGTGCCAGCAGTGGACAGGGGCAGCCCCAGCATTTT.

The chain joins TRBV6-2 or TRBV6-3 to TRBJ1-1; D ambiguous. Germline V gene lookup returns CDR1 MNHEY and CDR2 SVGEGT. V was trimmed by 2 bases and J by 2 bases, leaving 12 bases between them. The CDR3 runs to 15 residues. CDR3 in DNA: TGTGCCAGCAGTTACGGATCCCGGCCTAACACTGAAGCTTTCTTT. Protein product: CASSYGSRPNTEAFF.

The chain has TRBV6-6 and TRBJ1-2; 7 bases map to TRBD1. Trimming removed 6 bases from V and 3 bases from J; junction bases left unmatched: 4. CDR3 length equals 13 residues. In germline, CDR1 is MNHNY, CDR2 SVGAGI (reference sequence). CDR3 bases: TGTGCCAGCAGATATACAGGGGACTATGGCTACACCTTC. Translation: CASRYTGDYGYTF.

This chain links TRBV20-1 with TRBJ1-2; the D is unclear. Trimming pared 1 base from V and 5 bases from J, leaving 5 bases between. Germline assignment: CDR1 DFQATT and CDR2 SNEGSKA (reference sequence). The CDR3 runs 11 residues. The DNA of the CDR3 is TGCAGTGCTAGAGGCGTTTATGGCTACACCTTC. The encoded protein is CSARGVYGYTF.

The chain carries TRBV2 and TRBJ2-1; no firm D call. Trimming left V 3 bases short and J 9 bases short, with 21 bases between. The CDR3 runs to 16 residues. Germline V gene lookup returns CDR1 SNHLY and CDR2 FYNNEI. The CDR3, as DNA: TGTGCCAGCAGTGACCCTGAGCACCAGGTGGTAGGTGAGCAGTTCTTC. As protein: CASSDPEHQVVGEQFF.

V is TRBV19 and J is TRBJ2-2; 11 nucleotides align to TRBD2. Germline V lookup: CDR1 LNHDA, CDR2 SQIVND (reference sequence). V lost 7 bases to trimming and J lost 4 bases; unmatched junction nucleotides: 8. The CDR3 runs to 16 residues. The CDR3 spells CASIPGTSGFTGELFF. In DNA form, the CDR3 reads TGTGCCAGTATTCCCGGGACTAGCGGTTTCACCGGGGAGCTGTTTTTT.

This chain connects TRBV6-5 to TRBJ2-2; TRBD2 agrees at 7 bases. This CDR3 contains 15 residues. Per germline, CDR1 MNHEY and CDR2 SVGAGI. Losses at the gene ends were 8 bases for V and 5 bases for J; bases not matched to a gene: 11. CDR3 protein: CASGGGVVGTGELFF. CDR3 bases: TGTGCCAGCGGGGGAGGGGTAGTAGGGACCGGGGAGCTGTTTTTT.